Sequencing of this T cell receptor beta chain was carried out in a study of T cell responses to AZD1222 COVID-19 vaccine. The length of the CDR3 is 13 residues. The ends were cut back, 6 bases at V and 5 bases at J, with 14 bases in the middle. Germline loops: CDR1 LNHDA, CDR2 SQIVND (reference sequence). Assay used: immunoSEQ multiplex PCR; TCRdb lists only in-frame clones, some missing. The data hold 200,000 or so clones, with approximately 94% observed a single time. This clone has a handful of counts. The material was peripheral blood, obtained 28 days after the second AZD1222 dose. The chain uses TRBV19 and TRBJ2-7; no clear D gene. The source is an adult who received the AZD1222 COVID-19 vaccine. The CDR3 reads CASRDDPTHEQYF. The CDR3 nucleotides are TGTGCCAGTAGGGATGACCCGACCCACGAGCAGTACTTC.